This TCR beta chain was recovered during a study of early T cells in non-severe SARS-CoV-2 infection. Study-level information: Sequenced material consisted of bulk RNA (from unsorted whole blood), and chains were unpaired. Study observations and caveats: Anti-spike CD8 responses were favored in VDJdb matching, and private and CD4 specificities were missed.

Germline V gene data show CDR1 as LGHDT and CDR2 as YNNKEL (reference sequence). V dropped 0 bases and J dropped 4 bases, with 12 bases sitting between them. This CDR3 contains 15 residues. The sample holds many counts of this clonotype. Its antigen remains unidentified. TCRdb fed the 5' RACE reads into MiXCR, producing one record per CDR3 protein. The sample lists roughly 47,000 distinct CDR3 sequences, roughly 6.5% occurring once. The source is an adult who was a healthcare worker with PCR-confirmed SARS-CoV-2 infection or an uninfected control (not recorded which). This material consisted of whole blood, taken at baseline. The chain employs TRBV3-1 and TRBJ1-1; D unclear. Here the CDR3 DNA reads TGTGCCAGCAGCCAAGAAGGCCGGGGTGGCACTGAAGCTTTCTTT. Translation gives CASSQEGRGGTEAFF.